This TCR beta chain was documented in a study of blood T cells in healthy people across ages. Notes on the study in general: The recorded TCR beta diversity per million T cells decreased in a roughly linear manner with age. Naive T cell percentage and TCR beta diversity correlated strongly.

Next came a second PCR, run for roughly 6 to 11 cycles, which used a sample-barcoded 5' primer along with a J-beta primer mix. A single record per CDR3 protein comes from TCRdb applying MiXCR to the 5' RACE reads. The table records 650,000 to 800,000 distinct CDR3 sequences, around 52% of them present only once. The people who gave samples were healthy Caucasians from Russia, aged about 6 to 95. It was ten milliliters of peripheral blood that were drawn from each donor. The germline CDR1 and CDR2 sequences are SGHAT and FQNNGV. The CDR3 runs to 16 residues. The V end was cut by 0 bases, the J end by 7 bases, with 16 bases between. The sample holds many counts of this clonotype. Its antigen is not identified.

This sequence joins TRBV11-2 and TRBJ2-4; no clear D gene. The clonotype was recovered from an elderly woman in good health. The sample taken for sequencing was blood. DNA for the CDR3: TGTGCCAGCAGCTTAGATTTATCGGGTAGTGTGAACATTCAGTACTTC. Its protein product is CASSLDLSGSVNIQYF.